This is a list of T cell receptor beta chains from one sample in a study of OX40 agonist ivuxolimab in advanced cancers. Sequenced by immunoSEQ multiplex PCR; TCRdb stores in-frame clones only, minus some. Of some 83,000 clones listed, about 82% are singletons. Sequenced material: CD4+ or CD8+ T cells sorted from blood, taken in a trial of the OX40 agonist ivuxolimab. All receptors derive from an adult with an advanced solid tumor such as melanoma, head and neck, liver or kidney cancer. Each CDR3 is given with its conserved first and last residue. The D gene is left open where the match is weak. A clone size is listed for some rows: how often the clone was seen (once, few, many), or a class if it is expanded.

clone_size	d_call	v_call	j_call	cdr3_aa	cdr3_nt
.	TRBD1	TRBV4-1	TRBJ2-7	CASSQVIGTGERSYEQYF	TGCGCCAGCAGCCAAGTTATAGGGACAGGTGAGAGGTCCTACGAGCAGTACTTC
.	TRBD2	TRBV7-2	TRBJ2-1	CASRSPGTSGGNEQFF	TGTGCCAGCAGGTCCCCCGGGACTAGCGGGGGCAATGAGCAGTTCTTC
.	.	TRBV11-2	TRBJ2-1	CASSLDQNNEQFF	TGTGCCAGCAGCTTAGACCAAAACAATGAGCAGTTCTTC
.	.	TRBV5-1	TRBJ1-2	CASSHSSLTSATSYGYTF	TGCGCCAGCAGCCATTCTTCTTTGACCAGCGCGACCAGCTATGGCTACACCTTC
.	.	TRBV4-2	TRBJ2-7	CASSQAVSTAGSYEQYF	TGTGCCAGCAGCCAGGCGGTATCAACGGCGGGTTCCTACGAGCAGTACTTC
.	.	TRBV30	TRBJ1-1	CAWSVRGRAFF	TGTGCCTGGAGTGTTCGGGGCCGAGCTTTCTTT
few	TRBD2	TRBV30	TRBJ2-7	CAWTSGYEQYF	TGTGCCTGGACTAGCGGGTACGAGCAGTACTTC
.	.	TRBV7-2	TRBJ2-3	CASSLSPGDTQYF	TGTGCCAGCAGCTTATCCCCGGGAGATACGCAGTATTTT
few	TRBD2	TRBV7-9	TRBJ2-2	CASSPRPWTSGDTGELFF	TGTGCCAGCAGCCCCCGCCCTTGGACTAGCGGGGACACCGGGGAGCTGTTTTTT
.	TRBD1	TRBV27	TRBJ1-6	CASRGQGGRSPLHF	TGTGCCAGCAGGGGACAGGGCGGTCGTTCACCCCTCCACTTT
.	TRBD2	TRBV7-8	TRBJ2-1	CASRDGRVVNNEQFF	TGTGCCAGCAGAGATGGGAGGGTGGTGAACAATGAGCAGTTCTTC
.	.	TRBV11-2	TRBJ2-7	CASSLARGQNYEQYF	TGTGCCAGCAGCTTAGCCCGGGGTCAGAACTACGAGCAGTACTTC
.	.	TRBV27	TRBJ2-7	CASSLLGSTYEQYF	TGTGCCAGCAGTTTATTAGGCAGTACCTACGAGCAGTACTTC
.	.	TRBV5-1	TRBJ1-1	CASSQGTVNTEAFF	TGCGCCAGCAGCCAGGGGACCGTTAACACTGAAGCTTTCTTT
.	TRBD2	TRBV23-1	TRBJ2-7	CASSYPGLPNREQYF	TGCGCCAGCAGTTATCCGGGACTACCCAATAGGGAGCAGTACTTC
.	.	TRBV19	TRBJ1-5	CASTVGSNQPQHF	TGTGCCAGTACCGTTGGGAGCAATCAGCCCCAGCATTTT
.	.	TRBV7-9	TRBJ1-3	CASGGFSGNTIYF	TGTGCCAGCGGGGGTTTTTCTGGAAACACCATATATTTT
.	.	TRBV11-2	TRBJ2-7	CASSFGSYEQYF	TGTGCCAGCAGCTTTGGGAGCTACGAGCAGTACTTC
.	TRBD2	TRBV23-1	TRBJ2-7	CASSQWPRLAGGLEQYF	TGCGCCAGCAGTCAATGGCCTCGACTAGCGGGAGGCCTTGAGCAGTACTTC
.	.	TRBV5-6	TRBJ2-2	CASSRGGSTGELFF	TGTGCCAGCAGCAGGGGAGGATCCACCGGGGAGCTGTTTTTT
.	.	TRBV6-5	TRBJ1-1	CASSYSAEGRTEAFF	TGTGCCAGCAGTTACTCGGCCGAGGGGAGGACTGAAGCTTTCTTT
.	.	TRBV9	TRBJ1-2	CASSPEGHPNYGYTF	TGTGCCAGCAGCCCAGAGGGACACCCCAACTATGGCTACACCTTC
.	TRBD2	TRBV2	TRBJ2-7	CASSGLAGLYEQYF	TGTGCCAGCAGCGGACTAGCGGGACTTTACGAGCAGTACTTC
.	.	TRBV18	TRBJ2-2	CASSPSGTGELFF	TGTGCCAGCTCACCTTCGGGAACCGGGGAGCTGTTTTTT
.	.	TRBV5-1	TRBJ1-2	CASSLGSTFTNYGYTF	TGCGCCAGCAGCTTGGGGAGTACGTTCACTAACTATGGCTACACCTTC
.	.	TRBV9	TRBJ1-3	CASSAVGAGNTIYF	TGTGCCAGCAGCGCGGTGGGGGCTGGAAACACCATATATTTT
.	.	TRBV7-8	TRBJ1-2	CASSLLPNQGAHYGYTF	TGTGCCAGCAGCTTACTGCCAAACCAGGGAGCGCACTATGGCTACACCTTC
.	TRBD2	TRBV7-9	TRBJ2-1	CASSFGGRGSYNEQFF	TGTGCCAGCAGCTTCGGCGGGAGGGGGTCCTACAATGAGCAGTTCTTC
.	.	TRBV7-9	TRBJ2-1	CASSPGLSSSQRKFF	TGTGCCAGCAGCCCCGGGCTGTCAAGCTCTCAGAGGAAGTTCTTC
.	TRBD1	TRBV7-8	TRBJ2-7	CASSLLTGNSYEQYF	TGTGCCAGCAGCTTATTGACAGGGAACTCCTACGAGCAGTACTTC
.	.	TRBV2	TRBJ1-5	CASSGDVGNQPQHF	TGTGCCAGCAGTGGGGATGTCGGCAATCAGCCCCAGCATTTT
once	TRBD2	TRBV19	TRBJ2-1	CASSTGPTSGSYNEQFF	TGTGCCAGTAGCACAGGCCCCACTAGCGGGAGCTACAATGAGCAGTTCTTC
.	.	TRBV19	TRBJ1-3	CASTRGQGNTIYF	TGTGCCAGTACTAGGGGACAAGGAAACACCATATATTTT
few	.	TRBV4-1	TRBJ1-2	CASSQEYQQASYGYTF	TGCGCCAGCAGCCAAGAGTACCAACAGGCCTCCTATGGCTACACCTTC
.	TRBD1	TRBV19	TRBJ2-2	CASSKDRDTGELFF	TGTGCCAGTAGTAAAGACAGGGACACCGGGGAGCTGTTTTTT
.	.	TRBV19	TRBJ2-6	CASSNGRVSSGANVLTF	TGTGCCAGTAGTAATGGCAGGGTATCCTCTGGGGCCAACGTCCTGACTTTC
.	.	TRBV5-1	TRBJ1-4	CASSLTGNEKLFF	TGCGCCAGCAGCTTGACGGGGAATGAAAAACTGTTTTTT
.	.	TRBV5-1	TRBJ2-7	CASSLDNYEQYF	TGCGCCAGCAGCCTTGACAACTACGAGCAGTACTTC
few	TRBD1	TRBV2	TRBJ1-5	CASRGGQSWQPQHF	TGTGCCAGCAGGGGGGGACAGAGTTGGCAGCCCCAGCATTTT
.	.	TRBV19	TRBJ1-3	CASSIRGTGNTIYF	TGTGCCAGTAGTATACGGGGGACAGGAAACACCATATATTTT
.	TRBD1	TRBV29-1	TRBJ2-2	CSVTPDRGGAGELFF	TGCAGCGTTACCCCTGACAGGGGAGGAGCCGGGGAGCTGTTTTTT
.	.	TRBV2	TRBJ1-6	CASQRTVGPSSYNSPLHF	TGTGCCAGCCAAAGGACAGTTGGCCCTAGCTCCTATAATTCACCCCTCCACTTT
.	TRBD1	TRBV19	TRBJ1-5	CASSISGQNNQPQHF	TGTGCCAGTAGTATATCGGGACAGAACAATCAGCCCCAGCATTTT
.	.	TRBV7-9	TRBJ2-2	CASSLAITWGAGELFF	TGTGCCAGCAGCTTAGCGATCACATGGGGGGCCGGGGAGCTGTTTTTT
.	.	TRBV5-6	TRBJ1-5	CASSLAVGDQPQHF	TGTGCCAGCAGCTTGGCCGTAGGGGATCAGCCCCAGCATTTT